This T cell receptor beta chain derives from a study of shared clonotypes between healthy human individuals. General study results and limits: Clonotype sharing across donors was expected to vary with sequencing depth.

Produced via immunoSEQ multiplex PCR; TCRdb's table is partial and in-frame only. The sample has around 500,000 clones; around 75% are singletons. For this clone: Its target is unknown.

V trimming: 7 bases; J trimming: 11 bases; junction bases outside the gene matches: 11. Looked up from germline, CDR1 is MNHEY and CDR2 is SMNVEV (reference sequence). This CDR3 spans 13 amino acids. The TCR originated in a woman in her 40s in good health. Some clones in this sample may be carry-over from other donors' samples. V and J are TRBV27 and TRBJ1-1; 9 bases fit TRBD1. The sequenced material came from PBMCs. The CDR3: CASTGTGGGRAFF. For the CDR3, the DNA is TGTGCCAGCACCGGAACAGGGGGCGGGCGGGCTTTCTTT.